The present T cell receptor beta chain was sequenced within a study of siplizumab effects on memory and regulatory T cells. Study-wide results and caveats: Under siplizumab, an average roughly 69% of mappable alloreactive CD4+ clones were Treg-derived, compared with 26.9% in controls. A major contribution to the alloresponse seemed to be made by naive T cells, which seemed more diverse than memory cells.

A remark on this clone: Its antigen is unidentified.

TCRdb keeps only in-frame clones here, not all; method: immunoSEQ multiplex PCR. The sample comprises about 68,000 clones, about 92% of which are singletons, and 4.5% to 6.5% rests with the top ten. V was cut by 5 bases and J by 5 bases, with 12 bases left in between. This CDR3 is 13 amino acids long. The germline V gene encodes CDR1 MNHEY and CDR2 SVGAGI. The chain has TRBV6-5 and TRBJ1-1, with D tentatively TRBD1 (5 bases). The specimen sequenced was CD8+ T cells sorted from blood. The clonotype was recovered from a human donor in good health. CDR3 amino acids: CASSRGVETEAFF. The DNA for the CDR3 is TGTGCCAGCAGTAGGGGAGTGGAGACTGAAGCTTTCTTT.